This T cell receptor (beta chain) was observed in a study of cytomegalovirus exposure and HLA in healthy donors. General study findings and limits: When analyzed later, a missense DCLRE1C variant was found to be linked to TCR beta V- and J-gene trimming. Rarity characterized most TCR sequences, yet some public TCRs appeared in many donors. Several V segments, TRBV6-2 and TRBV6-3 among them, could not be told apart and were dropped.

CDR3 length: 15 residues. Germline V lookup: CDR1 LNHDA, CDR2 SQIVND (reference sequence). V was clipped by 6 bases and J by 6 bases; unmatched bases: 8. The primer mix had 60 Vbeta and 13 Jbeta primers. Generated by immunoSEQ multiplex PCR, the TCRdb table keeps only in-frame clones and is missing some. Of some 170,000 clones in the sample, about two thirds are singletons; the top ten hold 2% to 3%. This donor lacks a recorded CMV serostatus. About this clone: The antigen is unknown.

The chain carries TRBV19 and TRBJ1-4; TRBD1 aligns across 9 bases. The sequencing input was PBMCs. The sequence was collected from a human donor in good health. This CDR3 is CASSFIRDRDEKLFF. CDR3 DNA: TGTGCCAGTAGCTTCATCCGGGACAGGGATGAAAAACTGTTTTTT. The whole variable domain, remainder taken from reference TRBV19 and TRBJ1-4, is DGGITQSPKYLFRKEGQNVTLSCEQNLNHDAMYWYRQDPGQGLRLIYYSQIVNDFQKGDIAEGYSVSREKKESFPLTVTSAQKNPTAFYLCASSFIRDRDEKLFFGSGTQLSVL.